This T cell receptor (beta chain) is drawn from a study of T cell responses to AZD1222 COVID-19 vaccine. The method was immunoSEQ multiplex PCR; TCRdb's version includes in-frame clones alone and lacks a portion of them. The sample carries around 130,000 clones, roughly 90% recorded once. Study findings and constraints: The study reported that nearly half of spike-specific TCRs target unmutated variant regions. A mostly white British donor set with more females was recruited, and clonal diversity was possibly underestimated.

Comments on this clone: Antigen unknown.

This sequence was found in an adult in good health. Sequencing was performed on peripheral blood, taken on day 0 of AZD1222 vaccination.

The CDR3 loop reads CASSKDLRVDIQYF. The CDR3 DNA sequence: TGTGCCAGCAGCAAAGATTTAAGGGTGGACATTCAGTACTTC. The genes are TRBV21-1 and TRBJ2-4. TRBV21-1 is reported as a pseudogene. The CDR3 sequence is 14 residues long.